The clone carrying this T cell receptor beta chain is medium-sized. The antigen is undetermined. Brentuximab vedotin exposure varied, and every patient relapsed after autologous stem cell transplantation. Best overall response was complete response, partial response or progressive disease in these relapsed/refractory classical Hodgkin lymphoma patients. The data are from a study of PD-1 blockade in classical Hodgkin lymphoma. Overall study results and limits: Patients who responded completely had about the same baseline diversity as newly diagnosed patients. TCR diversity rose significantly by C4D1 in CD4+ but not CD8+ cells. As was reported, newly diagnosed patients showed lower baseline TCR diversity than healthy donors did.

The germline V gene encodes CDR1 LGHNA and CDR2 YNFKEQ. This CDR3 region has 16 residues. The ends were cut back, 6 bases at V and 0 bases at J, with 14 bases in the middle. This table comes from immunoSEQ multiplex PCR, and its TCRdb copy is limited to in-frame clones, with some not included. Of about 36,000 clones listed, roughly three quarters are singletons. The genes are TRBV4-2 and TRBJ1-4; no firm D call. The origin of this receptor is a human donor with classical Hodgkin lymphoma. Sequencing used peripheral blood mononuclear cells (PBMCs), obtained before the second cycle of nivolumab. The CDR3 reads CASSRQLDATNEKLFF. CDR3 nucleotides: TGTGCCAGCAGTCGACAATTGGATGCAACTAATGAAAAACTGTTTTTT.